A selection of T cell receptor beta chains follows, all from one sample in a study of blood T cell repertoires in COVID-19. Libraries were prepared by immunoSEQ multiplex PCR; TCRdb keeps only in-frame clonotypes and omits some of them. The data contain 130,000 or so clones, over 65% of them singletons. The specimen sequenced was peripheral blood. The receptors here all came from a woman in her 70s with acute or convalescent COVID-19. Each CDR3 is given with its conserved first and last residue. D genes are given only for firm matches. Not every row has a clone size; where given, it reads once, few, many or a size class.

CDR3nt,CDR3aa,abundance,v_gene,d_gene,j_gene
TGTGCCAGCAGCTTGGTTGGGCGGGGCACAGATACGCAGTATTTT,CASSLVGRGTDTQYF,.,TRBV5-6,.,TRBJ2-3
TGTGCCAGCAGCCACCAGGGTAATTCACCCCTCCACTTT,CASSHQGNSPLHF,.,TRBV3-1/TRBV3-2,.,TRBJ1-6
TGTGCCAGCAGCGTTAGCGGGGGGTCGGTCACAGATACGCAGTATTTT,CASSVSGGSVTDTQYF,.,TRBV7-6,TRBD2,TRBJ2-3
TGTGCCAGCAGTGAGTTTGACAGGGTAGGGAATCAGCCCCAGCATTTT,CASSEFDRVGNQPQHF,few,TRBV6-1,TRBD1,TRBJ1-5
TGTGCCAGCAGTCCCACAGGGTATGGCTACACCTTC,CASSPTGYGYTF,.,TRBV6-2/TRBV6-3,.,TRBJ1-2
TGTGCCAGCAGCCACAATCTTCCGGGACTAGCGGCGGTCGGGGAGCTGTTTTTT,CASSHNLPGLAAVGELFF,.,TRBV3-1/TRBV3-2,TRBD2,TRBJ2-2
TGTGCCAGCAGCTTGCTCAGTAGCGGGGAGGAGACCCAGTACTTC,CASSLLSSGEETQYF,.,TRBV5-6,TRBD2,TRBJ2-5
TGTGCCAGCACACCCACGGGGATCTATGGCTACACCTTC,CASTPTGIYGYTF,.,TRBV7-9,.,TRBJ1-2
TGCGCCAGCAGCCAAGCTTGGGGAGGGAATCAGCCCCAGCATTTT,CASSQAWGGNQPQHF,once,TRBV4-1,.,TRBJ1-5
TGTGCCAGCAGTTACGTCGACAGGTCCGGGAGCTACACCTTC,CASSYVDRSGSYTF,.,TRBV6-6,.,TRBJ1-2
TGTGCCACCAGTGACTCCGGACAGCCGAACACTGAAGCTTTCTTT,CATSDSGQPNTEAFF,once,TRBV24-1,.,TRBJ1-1
TGTGCCAGCAGCGTCCGGACAGGGGATGGCTACACCTTC,CASSVRTGDGYTF,.,TRBV5-6,TRBD1,TRBJ1-2
TGTGCCAGCACCGCGGTGTTCGGCGGCCAGCCCCAGCATTTT,CASTAVFGGQPQHF,few,TRBV6-5,.,TRBJ1-5
TGTGCCAGCAGCTTAGGACACCTTAGCTCCTACAATGAGCAGTTCTTC,CASSLGHLSSYNEQFF,.,TRBV7-6,.,TRBJ2-1
TGTGCCAGCAGACGGACAGCAGATACGCAGTATTTT,CASRRTADTQYF,.,TRBV7-2,.,TRBJ2-3
TGTGCCTGGAGTGTACGGGGATCTAATGGCTACACCTTC,CAWSVRGSNGYTF,.,TRBV30,.,TRBJ1-2
TGCGCCAGCAGCGGCACCTGGGACAGGGAGAGGGCAACCCAGTACTTC,CASSGTWDRERATQYF,few,TRBV5-1,TRBD1,TRBJ2-5
TGTGCCAGCAGCGTCTCGGAGGGTCGAGAGACCCAGTACTTC,CASSVSEGRETQYF,.,TRBV7-2,.,TRBJ2-5
TGTGCCAGCAGTTACAGGGGGCTTGGAGATACGCAGTATTTT,CASSYRGLGDTQYF,once,TRBV6-5,TRBD1,TRBJ2-3
TGTGCCAGCTCAACCAACTCACAGGGGATTAACTATGGCTACACCTTC,CASSTNSQGINYGYTF,once,TRBV18,TRBD1,TRBJ1-2
TGCAGTGCTAGTTTAGCGGGAGATACTAGCACAGATACGCAGTATTTT,CSASLAGDTSTDTQYF,.,TRBV20-1,TRBD2,TRBJ2-3
TGTGCCAGCAGCCCCTCTCTCGGGGAGCTGTTTTTT,CASSPSLGELFF,.,TRBV12-3/TRBV12-4,.,TRBJ2-2
TGTGCCAGCAGTGAAAGGACAGATCGTTCACCCCTCCACTTT,CASSERTDRSPLHF,.,TRBV6-4,.,TRBJ1-6
TGTGCCACCAGTGATTGGACTGAAAATGAGCAGTTCTTC,CATSDWTENEQFF,.,TRBV24-1,.,TRBJ2-1
TGTGCCAGCAGTCGAATTCCCACGAGCTCCTATAATTCACCCCTCCACTTT,CASSRIPTSSYNSPLHF,.,TRBV5-6,.,TRBJ1-6
TGTGCCAGTAGTATAACCAGGGCTTCGAGTCAGCCCCAGCATTTT,CASSITRASSQPQHF,once,TRBV19,.,TRBJ1-5
TGTGCCAGCAGTACAACACAAAACACTGAAGCTTTCTTT,CASSTTQNTEAFF,once,TRBV27,.,TRBJ1-1
TGTGCCAGTAGTGACCGGGGTTATAATTCACCCCTCCACTTT,CASSDRGYNSPLHF,few,TRBV19,.,TRBJ1-6
TGTGCCAGCACCCAGGGGTGGGATGGCTACACCTTC,CASTQGWDGYTF,.,TRBV12-3/TRBV12-4,.,TRBJ1-2
TGTGCCAGCAGTGAAGAGCGGGGACAGCCCCAGCATTTT,CASSEERGQPQHF,.,TRBV2,.,TRBJ1-5
TGTGCCAGTAGTATAACAGGGATTAACTATGGCTACACCTTC,CASSITGINYGYTF,once,TRBV19,.,TRBJ1-2
TGTGCCAGCAGCCAAGTCCGACAGAACTATGGCTACACCTTC,CASSQVRQNYGYTF,.,TRBV3-1/TRBV3-2,.,TRBJ1-2
TGTGCCAGCACTACGGTTCTTCTAATCTACGAGCAGTACTTC,CASTTVLLIYEQYF,few,TRBV2,.,TRBJ2-7
TGTGCCAGCAGGGAGACGACCCAATGGCTGTTTTTT,CASRETTQWLFF,.,TRBV2,.,TRBJ1-4
TGCGCCAGCAGCTTGACAGGGTTCAGCGGGGAGCTGTTTTTT,CASSLTGFSGELFF,.,TRBV5-1,.,TRBJ2-2
TGTGCCAGCAAACTATTGCTAGGGGGAGAAGCTTTCTTT,CASKLLLGGEAFF,.,TRBV12-3/TRBV12-4,.,TRBJ1-1
TGCGCCAGCAGCTTGTTTCTAGCGGGAGCGGAGACCCAGTACTTC,CASSLFLAGAETQYF,.,TRBV5-1,TRBD2,TRBJ2-5
TGTGCCAGCAGCTTAGCCGTCCAAGGAGGGCAGTACTTC,CASSLAVQGGQYF,.,TRBV11-3,.,TRBJ2-7
TGTGCCATCAGTTCAGGGACAGGGGGCTTGTTAGAAAATGAGCAGTTCTTC,CAISSGTGGLLENEQFF,few,TRBV10-3,TRBD1,TRBJ2-1
TGTGCCAGTAGTATCTCCAGGGGAGACTATGGCTACACCTTC,CASSISRGDYGYTF,.,TRBV19,.,TRBJ1-2
TGTGCCAGCAGCTTGGGAGACACCGGGACAGGGGGGGAGACCCAGTACTTC,CASSLGDTGTGGETQYF,once,TRBV5-8,TRBD1,TRBJ2-5
TGTGCCAGCAGCCCTAGGACAGGGGGCCTCTACGAGCAGTACTTC,CASSPRTGGLYEQYF,.,TRBV7-8,TRBD1,TRBJ2-7
TGTGCCAGTAGTATTCCCACAGGGATATATGGCTACACCTTC,CASSIPTGIYGYTF,once,TRBV19,.,TRBJ1-2
TGTGCCAGCAGTTACCGGGGGGGGATGAACACTGAAGCTTTCTTT,CASSYRGGMNTEAFF,.,TRBV6-5,.,TRBJ1-1
TGCGCCAGCAGCTTGGAAGCGGGGGTCAGCTCCTACAATGAGCAGTTCTTC,CASSLEAGVSSYNEQFF,once,TRBV5-1,TRBD2,TRBJ2-1
TGTGCCAGCAGCCCCGGGGGACCTAGCACAGATACGCAGTATTTT,CASSPGGPSTDTQYF,.,TRBV7-2,.,TRBJ2-3
TGCGCCAGCAGCTTGGCGACAGCAACTAATGAAAAACTGTTTTTT,CASSLATATNEKLFF,.,TRBV5-1,.,TRBJ1-4